Listed below are T cell receptor beta chains from one sample, sequenced in a study of shared clonotypes between healthy human individuals. The data were produced by immunoSEQ multiplex PCR, yet TCRdb's version contains in-frame clones alone and is incomplete. The sample records about 800,000 clones, about 96% being singletons. Sequenced material: naive CD8+ T cells sorted from blood. These receptor sequences come from a man aged 25-40 years in good health. Both conserved end residues are part of each CDR3. The order of the fields is V gene, clone size, D gene, J gene, CDR3 DNA, CDR3 protein. The D gene is left open where the match is weak. The size of a clone is reported for some rows only, either as once, few or many, or as a class for expanded clones.

TRBV9	-	TRBD1	TRBJ1-1	TGTGCCAGCAGCGCGGGGGACAGGGACTTTGAAGCTTTCTTT	CASSAGDRDFEAFF
TRBV5-1	-	-	TRBJ1-2	TGCGCCAGCAGCAAGAACCTCGGGGCCGTAGACTATGGCTACACCTTC	CASSKNLGAVDYGYTF
TRBV9	-	TRBD1	TRBJ1-2	TGTGCCAGCAGCGGAACCGGGACAGGGGGCGCCGAGTACACCTTC	CASSGTGTGGAEYTF
TRBV6-5	once	TRBD2	TRBJ2-5	TGTGCCAGCAGTTCGGGACTAAACCAAGAGACCCAGTACTTC	CASSSGLNQETQYF
TRBV6-5	-	TRBD2	TRBJ2-1	TGTGCCAGCAGTTATATAGCGGGACGCTCCTACAATGAGCAGTTCTTC	CASSYIAGRSYNEQFF
TRBV7-3	-	-	TRBJ1-2	TGTGCCAGCAGCCCGGTCCCCCCCAGTCCGTATGGCTACACCTTC	CASSPVPPSPYGYTF
TRBV7-2	-	-	TRBJ2-3	TGTGCCAGCAGCTCCGACCCCACAGATACGCAGTATTTT	CASSSDPTDTQYF
TRBV7-9	-	TRBD2	TRBJ2-1	TGTGCCAGCAGCTCCCACCTGGGACTAGAAGCCAATGAGCAGTTCTTC	CASSSHLGLEANEQFF
TRBV27	-	-	TRBJ2-7	TGTGCCAGCAGTTTGGGAGAGTACTACGAGCAGTACTTC	CASSLGEYYEQYF
TRBV28	-	-	TRBJ1-5	TGTGCCAGCAGCCCTGCCGGGACGTACAATCAGCCCCAGCATTTT	CASSPAGTYNQPQHF
TRBV6-5	-	-	TRBJ2-7	TGTGCCAGCCAGGGGACTACCTACGAGCAGTACTTC	CASQGTTYEQYF
TRBV5-8	-	-	TRBJ1-5	TGTGCCAGCAGCTTGGGTCAGGGTGGACAGCCCCAGCATTTT	CASSLGQGGQPQHF
TRBV9	-	TRBD1	TRBJ1-4	TGTGCCAGCAGCTCCCGGACAGGGCCAAATGAAAAACTGTTTTTT	CASSSRTGPNEKLFF
TRBV6-4	-	TRBD1	TRBJ2-1	TGTGCCAGCAGTGGGACAGGGGGATATGAGCAGTTCTTC	CASSGTGGYEQFF
TRBV9	-	-	TRBJ2-7	TGTGCCAGCAGCCCTATAGGGTCACGCGAGCAGTACTTC	CASSPIGSREQYF
TRBV7-8	-	TRBD2	TRBJ2-1	TGTGCCAGCAGCCATCCGGGACTAGCGGATGATAGGGATGAGCAGTTCTTC	CASSHPGLADDRDEQFF
TRBV9	few	-	TRBJ1-3	TGTGCCAGCAACCGGGGGGGAAACACCATATATTTT	CASNRGGNTIYF
TRBV5-5	-	-	TRBJ1-2	TGTGCCAGCAGCTTAACAGGGTATGGCTACACCTTC	CASSLTGYGYTF
TRBV5-1	-	-	TRBJ1-1	TGCGCCAGCAGCTTGGCTGCAGATGAAGCTTTCTTT	CASSLAADEAFF
TRBV7-9	-	TRBD1	TRBJ1-5	TGTGCCAGCAGCGCCGAACAGGGGAAGGCTAATCAGCCCCAGCATTTT	CASSAEQGKANQPQHF
TRBV21-1	-	-	TRBJ2-7	TGTGCCAGCAGCAAAGAAAGGACTAGCGGGAGTAAAAGGTCCTACGAGCAGTACTTC	CASSKERTSGSKRSYEQYF
TRBV5-5	-	-	TRBJ2-7	TGTGCCAGCAGCTTGGAAGTATCCTACGAGCAGTACTTC	CASSLEVSYEQYF
TRBV27	-	-	TRBJ1-1	TGTGCCAGCAGTTCAAGCGGTACTGAAGCTTTCTTT	CASSSSGTEAFF
TRBV28	-	TRBD1	TRBJ2-3	TGTGCCAGCAGGACCTACGGACAGGGCACAGATACGCAGTATTTT	CASRTYGQGTDTQYF
TRBV7-9	-	TRBD2	TRBJ2-7	TGTGCCAGCAGCTGGGAGCGGGAGCGGCCCGAGCAGTACTTC	CASSWERERPEQYF
TRBV5-5	-	-	TRBJ1-5	TGTGCCAGCAGCATTAAGACCGGGAATCAGCCCCAGCATTTT	CASSIKTGNQPQHF
TRBV5-1	-	-	TRBJ1-1	TGCGCCAGCAGCCCCCCGGAACCAATGAACACTGAAGCTTTCTTT	CASSPPEPMNTEAFF
TRBV7-9	-	-	TRBJ2-1	TGTGCCAGCAGCTTAGGTAGCAGTTACAATGAGCAGTTCTTC	CASSLGSSYNEQFF
TRBV5-5	-	-	TRBJ2-1	TGTGCCAGCAGCTGGGACACATACAATGAGCAGTTCTTC	CASSWDTYNEQFF
TRBV27	few	TRBD1	TRBJ2-4	TGTGCCAGCAGTCCCCCGGGACAGGGTTCGGACATTCAGTACTTC	CASSPPGQGSDIQYF
TRBV7-8	-	-	TRBJ2-1	TGTGCCAGCAGCTCAAGACTAGTTAACAATGAGCAGTTCTTC	CASSSRLVNNEQFF
TRBV7-9	-	-	TRBJ1-4	TGTGCCAGCAGAAATCCGGGAACTAATGAAAAACTGTTTTTT	CASRNPGTNEKLFF
TRBV6-5	-	-	TRBJ1-2	TGTGCCAGCAGTTACTCGAGCGAGGGCGTCAACTATGGCTACACCTTC	CASSYSSEGVNYGYTF
TRBV28	-	-	TRBJ2-7	TGTGCCATCTCAGACAACCACTCCTACGAGCAGTACTTC	CAISDNHSYEQYF
TRBV11-2	-	-	TRBJ2-5	TGTGCCAGCAGCGGGTTGCAGGAGACCCAGTACTTC	CASSGLQETQYF
TRBV2	-	TRBD2	TRBJ2-1	TGTGCCAGCAGTCCGGGACTAGGTTCCTACAATGAGCAGTTCTTC	CASSPGLGSYNEQFF
TRBV7-8	-	-	TRBJ1-5	TGTGCCAGCAGCTCGATAATGGGGCGGAATCAGCCCCAGCATTTT	CASSSIMGRNQPQHF
TRBV11-2	-	-	TRBJ2-4	TGTGCCAGCAGCCCCCTGGCCAAAAACATTCAGTACTTC	CASSPLAKNIQYF
TRBV7-9	once	TRBD1	TRBJ1-4	TGTGCCAGCAGCCCGTCCCGGGACAGGGGACCGGATGAAAAACTGTTTTTT	CASSPSRDRGPDEKLFF
TRBV4-1	once	-	TRBJ2-1	TGCGCCAGCAGCCCGCTTACGGGACTCCCCTACAATGAGCAGTTCTTC	CASSPLTGLPYNEQFF
TRBV18	-	TRBD1	TRBJ2-7	TGTGCCAGCTCACCAGCGGACGGACAGGGTTTCTACGAGCAGTACTTC	CASSPADGQGFYEQYF
TRBV18	-	-	TRBJ2-5	TGTGCCAGCTCACCGCGACAAGGGGAGACCCAGTACTTC	CASSPRQGETQYF
TRBV11-2	-	-	TRBJ1-2	TGTGCCAGCAGCTCCCGGGACCTTAACTATGGCTACACCTTC	CASSSRDLNYGYTF
TRBV11-1	-	TRBD1	TRBJ1-1	TGTGCCAGCAGCTTATTACAGGGGACCACTGAAGCTTTCTTT	CASSLLQGTTEAFF
TRBV11-2	once	-	TRBJ2-1	TGTGCCAGCAGCCACCAAGGGACTCTAAACAATGAGCAGTTCTTC	CASSHQGTLNNEQFF
TRBV28	-	TRBD1	TRBJ2-5	TGTGCCAGCAGTGACCGGGACAGGGGAAGGGAGACCCAGTACTTC	CASSDRDRGRETQYF
TRBV28	once	TRBD1	TRBJ2-7	TGTGCCAGCAGCTTGCCCGGGACAGCATTTACCTACGAGCAGTACTTC	CASSLPGTAFTYEQYF
TRBV5-1	once	-	TRBJ2-1	TGCGCCAGCAGATTTGGGGGTGAGCAGTTCTTC	CASRFGGEQFF
TRBV7-8	-	-	TRBJ2-1	TGTGCCAGCAGCTTAGCCGGGGAGCAGTTCTTC	CASSLAGEQFF
TRBV9	-	-	TRBJ2-1	TGTGCCAGCAGCGCGGGACGGTACAATGAGCAGTTCTTC	CASSAGRYNEQFF
TRBV7-9	-	TRBD1	TRBJ1-3	TGTGCCAGCAACCGGGACAGAAACCCTTCGAGCTCTGGAAACACCATATATTTT	CASNRDRNPSSSGNTIYF
TRBV27	-	-	TRBJ2-7	TGTGCCAGCACGGAGACAGGAACCTACGAGCAGTACTTC	CASTETGTYEQYF
TRBV10-2	-	-	TRBJ1-2	TGCGCCAGCAGCGCCGGGACCCTCTATGGCTACACCTTC	CASSAGTLYGYTF
TRBV7-9	-	TRBD1	TRBJ2-7	TGTGCCAGCAGCTTAGTTGGGACAGGGGCCTACGAGCAGTACTTC	CASSLVGTGAYEQYF